The T cell receptor beta chain described here comes from a study of T cell changes during pregnancy in multiple sclerosis. Profiling relied on immunoSEQ multiplex PCR, and the TCRdb table lists in-frame clones only, not all of them. The repertoire consists of some 48,000 clones, with more than 85% occurring once and the leading ten covering 5.9%. CDR1 and CDR2 (germline): MNHEY, SMNVEV (reference sequence). The CDR3 consists of 14 residues. With V trimmed by 2 bases and J by 5 bases, 1 base remained unmatched. The sample in question was CD8+ T cells from peripheral blood mononuclear cells, obtained in the first trimester of pregnancy. This TCR was recovered from a female donor with multiple sclerosis, enrolled in a pregnancy study. J is TRBJ1-5 and V is TRBV27, with 9 bases identical to TRBD1. Here the CDR3 reads CASSLTGGYQPQHF. For the CDR3, the DNA is TGTGCCAGCAGTTTAACAGGGGGCTATCAGCCCCAGCATTTT.